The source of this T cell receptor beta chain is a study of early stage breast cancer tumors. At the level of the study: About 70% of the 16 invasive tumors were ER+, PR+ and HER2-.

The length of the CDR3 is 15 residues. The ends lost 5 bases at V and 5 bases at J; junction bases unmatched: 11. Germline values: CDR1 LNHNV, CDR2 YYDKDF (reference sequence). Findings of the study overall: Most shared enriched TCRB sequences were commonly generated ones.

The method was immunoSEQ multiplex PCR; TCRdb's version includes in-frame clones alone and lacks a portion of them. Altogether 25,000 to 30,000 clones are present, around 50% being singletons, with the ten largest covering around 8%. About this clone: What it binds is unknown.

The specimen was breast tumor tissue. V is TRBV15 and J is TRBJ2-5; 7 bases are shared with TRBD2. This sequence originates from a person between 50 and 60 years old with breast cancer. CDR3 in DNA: TGTGCCACCAGCGCCTGGCGGGAGTTTATGGAGACCCAGTACTTC. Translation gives CATSAWREFMETQYF.